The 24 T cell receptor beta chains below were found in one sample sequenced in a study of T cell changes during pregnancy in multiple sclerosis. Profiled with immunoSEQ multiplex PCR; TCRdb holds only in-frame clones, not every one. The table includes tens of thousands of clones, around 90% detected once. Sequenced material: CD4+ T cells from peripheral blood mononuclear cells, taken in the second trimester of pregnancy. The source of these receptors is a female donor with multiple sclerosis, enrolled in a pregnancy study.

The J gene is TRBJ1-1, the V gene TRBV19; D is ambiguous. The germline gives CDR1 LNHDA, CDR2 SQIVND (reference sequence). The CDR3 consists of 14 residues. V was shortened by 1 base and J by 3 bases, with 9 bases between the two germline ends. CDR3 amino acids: CASSIVPGHTEAFF. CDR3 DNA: TGTGCCAGTAGTATAGTTCCTGGGCACACTGAAGCTTTCTTT.

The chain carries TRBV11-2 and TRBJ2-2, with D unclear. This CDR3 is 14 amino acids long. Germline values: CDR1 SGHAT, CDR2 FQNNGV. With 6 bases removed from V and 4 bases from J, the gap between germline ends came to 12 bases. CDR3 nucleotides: TGTGCCAGCAGTACATCTCCCCTCACCGGGGAGCTGTTTTTT. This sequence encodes CASSTSPLTGELFF. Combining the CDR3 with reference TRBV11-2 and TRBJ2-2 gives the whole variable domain EAGVAQSPRYKIIEKRQSVAFWCNPISGHATLYWYQQILGQGPKLLIQFQNNGVVDDSQLPKDRFSAERLKGVDSTLKIQPAKLEDSAVYLCASSTSPLTGELFFGEGSRLTVL.

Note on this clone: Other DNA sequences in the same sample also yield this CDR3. In nucleotides, the CDR3 is TGTGCCAGCTCACCCGGACAGCAAGAGACCCAGTACTTC. Protein product: CASSPGQQETQYF. This chain uses TRBV18 with TRBJ2-5; the D gene is possibly TRBD1 (6 bases). CDR1 is KGHSH and CDR2 is LQKENI in the germline V gene. This CDR3 has 13 amino acids. V was clipped by 3 bases and J by 2 bases, with 7 bases between them.

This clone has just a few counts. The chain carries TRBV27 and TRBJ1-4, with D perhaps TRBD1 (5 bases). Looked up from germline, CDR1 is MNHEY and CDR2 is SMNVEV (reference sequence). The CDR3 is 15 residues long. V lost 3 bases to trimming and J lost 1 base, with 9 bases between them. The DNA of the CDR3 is TGTGCCAGCAGTTTTTCCCAGGGAACTAATGAAAAACTGTTTTTT. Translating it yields CASSFSQGTNEKLFF.

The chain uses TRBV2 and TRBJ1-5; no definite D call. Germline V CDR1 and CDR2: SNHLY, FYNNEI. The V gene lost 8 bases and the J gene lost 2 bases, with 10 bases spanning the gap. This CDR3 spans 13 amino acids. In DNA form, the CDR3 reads TGTGCCAGCGGTAACGGTGGCAATCAGCCCCAGCATTTT. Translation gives CASGNGGNQPQHF.

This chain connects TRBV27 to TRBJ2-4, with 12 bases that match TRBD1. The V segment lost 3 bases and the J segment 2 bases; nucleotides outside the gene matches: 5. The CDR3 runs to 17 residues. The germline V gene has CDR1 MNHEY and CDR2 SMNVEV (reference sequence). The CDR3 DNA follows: TGTGCCAGCAGTTTTATCGGGACAGGGGGCTCCAAAAACATTCAGTACTTC. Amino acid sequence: CASSFIGTGGSKNIQYF.

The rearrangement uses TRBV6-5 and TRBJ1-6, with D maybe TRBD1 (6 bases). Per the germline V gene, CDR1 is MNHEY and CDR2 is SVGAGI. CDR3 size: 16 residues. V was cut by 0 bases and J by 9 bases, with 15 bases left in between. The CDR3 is CASSYSRAGAGSPLHF. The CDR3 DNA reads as TGTGCCAGCAGTTACTCGAGAGCAGGGGCTGGTTCACCCCTCCACTTT.

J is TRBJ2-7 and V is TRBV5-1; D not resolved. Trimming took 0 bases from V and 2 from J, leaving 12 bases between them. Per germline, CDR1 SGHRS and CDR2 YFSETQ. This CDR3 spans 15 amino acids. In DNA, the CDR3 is TGCGCCAGCAGCTTGGATTCTTTGGGCCCCTACGAGCAGTACTTC. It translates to CASSLDSLGPYEQYF.

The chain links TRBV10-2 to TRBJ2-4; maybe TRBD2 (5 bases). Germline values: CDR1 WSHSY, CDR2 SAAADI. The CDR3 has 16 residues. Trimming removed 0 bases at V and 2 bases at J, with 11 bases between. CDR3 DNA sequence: TGCGCCAGCAGTGAGTCGCGAGGGCATCCCAAAAACATTCAGTACTTC. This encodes CASSESRGHPKNIQYF.

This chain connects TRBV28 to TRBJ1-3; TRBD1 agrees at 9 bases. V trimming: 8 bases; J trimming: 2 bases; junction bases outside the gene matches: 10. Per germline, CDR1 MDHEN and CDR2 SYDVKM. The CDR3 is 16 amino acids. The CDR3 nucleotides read TGTGCCAGCCGGGGACAGGGAAGAATTCCTGGAAACACCATATATTTT. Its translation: CASRGQGRIPGNTIYF.

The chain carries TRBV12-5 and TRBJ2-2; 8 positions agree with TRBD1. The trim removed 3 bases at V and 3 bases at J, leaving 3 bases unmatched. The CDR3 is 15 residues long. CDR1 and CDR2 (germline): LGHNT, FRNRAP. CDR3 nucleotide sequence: TGTGCTAGTGGTTTTGGGACAGGTGACACCGGGGAGCTGTTTTTT. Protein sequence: CASGFGTGDTGELFF.

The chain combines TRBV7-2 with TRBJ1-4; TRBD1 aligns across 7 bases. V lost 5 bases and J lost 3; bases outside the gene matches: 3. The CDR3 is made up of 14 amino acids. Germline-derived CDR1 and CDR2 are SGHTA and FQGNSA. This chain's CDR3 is CASSPGQANEKLFF. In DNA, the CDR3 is TGTGCCAGCAGCCCCGGACAGGCTAATGAAAAACTGTTTTTT.

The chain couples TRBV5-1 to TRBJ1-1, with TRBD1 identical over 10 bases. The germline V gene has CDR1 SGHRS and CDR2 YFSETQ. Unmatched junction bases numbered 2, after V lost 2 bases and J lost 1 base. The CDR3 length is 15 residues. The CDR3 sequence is CASSFGDRGNTEAFF. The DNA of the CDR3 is TGCGCCAGCAGCTTCGGGGACAGGGGGAACACTGAAGCTTTCTTT.

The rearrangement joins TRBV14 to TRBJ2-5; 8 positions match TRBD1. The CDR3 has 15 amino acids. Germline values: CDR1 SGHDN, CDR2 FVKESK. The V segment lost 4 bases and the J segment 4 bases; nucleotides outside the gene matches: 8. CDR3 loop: CASSLYSGGPETQYF. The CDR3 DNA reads TGTGCCAGCAGCCTCTACTCAGGGGGCCCAGAGACCCAGTACTTC.

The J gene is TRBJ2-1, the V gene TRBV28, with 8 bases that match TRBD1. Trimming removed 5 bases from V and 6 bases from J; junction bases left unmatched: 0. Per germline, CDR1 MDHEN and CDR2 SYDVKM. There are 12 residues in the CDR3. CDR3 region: CASSTGGNEQFF. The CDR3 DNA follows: TGTGCCAGCAGTACAGGGGGCAATGAGCAGTTCTTC. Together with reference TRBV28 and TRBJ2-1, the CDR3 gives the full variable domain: DVKVTQSSRYLVKRTGEKVFLECVQDMDHENMFWYRQDPGLGLRLIYFSYDVKMKEKGDIPEGYSVSREKKERFSLILESASTNQTSMYLCASSTGGNEQFFGPGTRLTVL.

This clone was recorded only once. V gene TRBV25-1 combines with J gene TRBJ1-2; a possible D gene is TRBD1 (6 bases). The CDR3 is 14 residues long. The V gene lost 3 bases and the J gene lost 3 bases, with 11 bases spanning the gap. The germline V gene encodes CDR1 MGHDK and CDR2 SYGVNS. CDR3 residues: CASSDPRGDYGYTF. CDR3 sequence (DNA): TGTGCCAGCAGTGACCCCAGGGGCGACTATGGCTACACCTTC.

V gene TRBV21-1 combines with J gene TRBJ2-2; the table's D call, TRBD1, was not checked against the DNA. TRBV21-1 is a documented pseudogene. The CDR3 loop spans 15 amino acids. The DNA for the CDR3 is TGTGCCAGCAGCAAGAACAGGGGTTGGACCGGGGAGCTGTTTTTT. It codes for CASSKNRGWTGELFF.

The CDR3 coding sequence is TGTGCCAGCAGTGAGACATTCCAAGAGACCCAGTACTTC. It translates to CASSETFQETQYF. This chain joins TRBV6-1 and TRBJ2-5; D gene ambiguous. There are 13 residues in the CDR3. CDR1 MNHNS and CDR2 SASEGT come from the germline V gene. Trimming took off 3 bases at V and 1 base at J, with 6 bases between the two ends.

CDR3 sequence (DNA): TGTGCCAGCAGTCTTCCGACAGGGGGCGTTGAAAAACTGTTTTTT. Amino acids: CASSLPTGGVEKLFF. The chain employs TRBV6-6 and TRBJ1-4, with 10 bases aligning to TRBD1. The germline V gene has CDR1 MNHNY and CDR2 SVGAGI (reference sequence). CDR3 size: 15 residues. Germline trimming cut 5 bases from V and 7 bases from J; bases unmatched to any gene: 7.

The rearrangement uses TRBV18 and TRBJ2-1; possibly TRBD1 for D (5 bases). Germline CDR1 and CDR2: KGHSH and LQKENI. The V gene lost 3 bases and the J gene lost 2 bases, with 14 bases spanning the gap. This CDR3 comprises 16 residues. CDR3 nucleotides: TGTGCCAGCTCACCGACGCAAAGGGGCCCCTACAATGAGCAGTTCTTC. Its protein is CASSPTQRGPYNEQFF.

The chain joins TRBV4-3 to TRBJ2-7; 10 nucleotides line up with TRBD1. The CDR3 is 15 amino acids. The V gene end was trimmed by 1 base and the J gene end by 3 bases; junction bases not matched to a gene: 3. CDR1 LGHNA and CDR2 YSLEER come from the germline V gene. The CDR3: CASSQAGTGVYEQYF. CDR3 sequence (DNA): TGCGCCAGCAGCCAAGCTGGGACAGGGGTCTACGAGCAGTACTTC.

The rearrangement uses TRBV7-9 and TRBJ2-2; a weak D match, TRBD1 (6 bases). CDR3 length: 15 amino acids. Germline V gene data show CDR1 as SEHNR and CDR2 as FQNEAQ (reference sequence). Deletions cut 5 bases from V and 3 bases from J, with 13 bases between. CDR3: CASSPRGRDTGELFF. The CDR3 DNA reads TGTGCCAGCAGCCCCAGGGGACGCGACACCGGGGAGCTGTTTTTT.

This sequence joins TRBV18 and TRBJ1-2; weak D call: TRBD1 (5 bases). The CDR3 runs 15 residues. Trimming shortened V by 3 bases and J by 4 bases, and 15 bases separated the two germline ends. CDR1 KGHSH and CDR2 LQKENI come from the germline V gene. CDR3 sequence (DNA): TGTGCCAGCTCACCTCGGGGGGAGAACCTCTATGGCTACACCTTC. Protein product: CASSPRGENLYGYTF.

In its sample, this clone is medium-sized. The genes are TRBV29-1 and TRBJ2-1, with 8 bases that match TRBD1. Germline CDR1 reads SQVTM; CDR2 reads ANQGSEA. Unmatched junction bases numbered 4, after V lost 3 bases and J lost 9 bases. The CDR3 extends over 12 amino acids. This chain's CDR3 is CSVDQGAGEQFF. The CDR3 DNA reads TGCAGCGTTGACCAGGGGGCGGGTGAGCAGTTCTTC.